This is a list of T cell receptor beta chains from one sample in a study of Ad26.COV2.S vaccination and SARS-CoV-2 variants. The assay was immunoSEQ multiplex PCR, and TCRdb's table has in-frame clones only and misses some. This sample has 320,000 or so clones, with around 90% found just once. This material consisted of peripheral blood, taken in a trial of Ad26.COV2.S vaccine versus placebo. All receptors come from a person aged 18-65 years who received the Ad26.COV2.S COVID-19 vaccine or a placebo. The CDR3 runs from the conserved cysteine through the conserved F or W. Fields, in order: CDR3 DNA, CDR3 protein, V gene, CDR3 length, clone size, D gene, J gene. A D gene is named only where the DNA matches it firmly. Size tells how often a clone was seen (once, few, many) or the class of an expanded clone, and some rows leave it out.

cdr3_nt: TGCGCCAGCAGCTTGGACAGGGGGCGAGATCTTCAGTACTTC
cdr3_aa: CASSLDRGRDLQYF
v_call: TRBV5-1
cdr3_length: 14
clone_size: once
d_call: TRBD1
j_call: TRBJ2-4

cdr3_nt: TGTGCCACCAGCAGAGATCATCCGGTCATAAACACCGGGGAGCTGTTTTTT
cdr3_aa: CATSRDHPVINTGELFF
v_call: TRBV15
cdr3_length: 17
clone_size: -
d_call: -
j_call: TRBJ2-2

cdr3_nt: TGCAGCGTTGCCTACAGTGGAGGGTACACTGAAGCTTTCTTT
cdr3_aa: CSVAYSGGYTEAFF
v_call: TRBV29-1
cdr3_length: 14
clone_size: -
d_call: -
j_call: TRBJ1-1

cdr3_nt: TGCGCCAGCAGCCCCTCCGGGAGGGACTACGAGCAGTACTTC
cdr3_aa: CASSPSGRDYEQYF
v_call: TRBV5-1
cdr3_length: 14
clone_size: -
d_call: TRBD2
j_call: TRBJ2-7

cdr3_nt: TGTGCCAGCAGTTACGAGGGGAGGACTGAAGCTTTCTTT
cdr3_aa: CASSYEGRTEAFF
v_call: TRBV6-5
cdr3_length: 13
clone_size: -
d_call: -
j_call: TRBJ1-1

cdr3_nt: TGTGCCAGCAGCTTAGTTGCAGGGACAGGGGGCGGAGGACAGCCCCAGCATTTT
cdr3_aa: CASSLVAGTGGGGQPQHF
v_call: TRBV7-9
cdr3_length: 18
clone_size: once
d_call: TRBD1
j_call: TRBJ1-5

cdr3_nt: TGCGCCAGCAGCCAAGGGGGAGCTAACTATGGCTACACCTTC
cdr3_aa: CASSQGGANYGYTF
v_call: TRBV4-1
cdr3_length: 14
clone_size: few
d_call: -
j_call: TRBJ1-2

cdr3_nt: TGTGCCATCAGAGGGGGCCTCGATAACAATGAGCAGTTCTTC
cdr3_aa: CAIRGGLDNNEQFF
v_call: TRBV10-3
cdr3_length: 14
clone_size: -
d_call: TRBD1
j_call: TRBJ2-1

cdr3_nt: TGTGCCAGCAGTGAAATAAGGGGCGGGACAGCGGACACCATATATTTT
cdr3_aa: CASSEIRGGTADTIYF
v_call: TRBV25-1
cdr3_length: 16
clone_size: -
d_call: TRBD1
j_call: TRBJ1-3

cdr3_nt: TGTGCCAGCAGCGAGGTACTAGCGGGAATTGAGCAGTTCTTC
cdr3_aa: CASSEVLAGIEQFF
v_call: TRBV27
cdr3_length: 14
clone_size: -
d_call: TRBD2
j_call: TRBJ2-1

cdr3_nt: TGTGCCAGCAGCTTAGACGCGTCGGGACAGAGCAATGAGCAGTTCTTC
cdr3_aa: CASSLDASGQSNEQFF
v_call: TRBV7-2
cdr3_length: 16
clone_size: -
d_call: TRBD1
j_call: TRBJ2-1

cdr3_nt: TGCAGCGGTGGGGGGCGAGCAAATGAAAAACTGTTTTTT
cdr3_aa: CSGGGRANEKLFF
v_call: TRBV29-1
cdr3_length: 13
clone_size: -
d_call: -
j_call: TRBJ1-4

cdr3_nt: TGTGCCAGCAGCCTCGGTTTGGGTGAAGCTTTCTTT
cdr3_aa: CASSLGLGEAFF
v_call: TRBV11-3
cdr3_length: 12
clone_size: -
d_call: -
j_call: TRBJ1-1

cdr3_nt: TGTGCCAGCAGCTTAGATGGAGGGGGTTGGACTGAAGCTTTCTTT
cdr3_aa: CASSLDGGGWTEAFF
v_call: TRBV13
cdr3_length: 15
clone_size: -
d_call: -
j_call: TRBJ1-1

cdr3_nt: TGTGCCAGCAGTTTCAGTGGGGACGGCTACACCTTC
cdr3_aa: CASSFSGDGYTF
v_call: TRBV28
cdr3_length: 12
clone_size: -
d_call: -
j_call: TRBJ1-2

cdr3_nt: TGTGCCAGCAGCTTAGTCAGGGGCTCTGGAAACACCATATATTTT
cdr3_aa: CASSLVRGSGNTIYF
v_call: TRBV11-2
cdr3_length: 15
clone_size: -
d_call: -
j_call: TRBJ1-3

cdr3_nt: TGCGCCAGCAGCTTTACGGGGGGGCCAGCAGATACGCAGTATTTT
cdr3_aa: CASSFTGGPADTQYF
v_call: TRBV5-1
cdr3_length: 15
clone_size: many
d_call: TRBD2
j_call: TRBJ2-3

cdr3_nt: TGTGCCATCAGCTGGACCCCGGGAGCAGGGGAGCAGTTCTTC
cdr3_aa: CAISWTPGAGEQFF
v_call: TRBV10-3
cdr3_length: 14
clone_size: -
d_call: -
j_call: TRBJ2-1

cdr3_nt: TGTGCCAGCAGCCCTTACGGGGGGCGCGATGAAAAACTGTTTTTT
cdr3_aa: CASSPYGGRDEKLFF
v_call: TRBV4-2
cdr3_length: 15
clone_size: -
d_call: -
j_call: TRBJ1-4

cdr3_nt: TGCGCCAGCAGCCCGGGACAGATGAACACTGAAGCTTTCTTT
cdr3_aa: CASSPGQMNTEAFF
v_call: TRBV4-1
cdr3_length: 14
clone_size: -
d_call: TRBD1
j_call: TRBJ1-1

cdr3_nt: TGTGCCAGCAGCCCGGGGCGTGGCACAGATACGCAGTATTTT
cdr3_aa: CASSPGRGTDTQYF
v_call: TRBV7-9
cdr3_length: 14
clone_size: -
d_call: -
j_call: TRBJ2-3

cdr3_nt: TGTGCCAGCAGCCAAGACATGACAGGGCGAGCTTTCTTT
cdr3_aa: CASSQDMTGRAFF
v_call: TRBV14
cdr3_length: 13
clone_size: -
d_call: TRBD1
j_call: TRBJ1-1

cdr3_nt: TGTGCCAGCAGTTTCCTCGCGGTACCCACAGATACGCAGTATTTT
cdr3_aa: CASSFLAVPTDTQYF
v_call: TRBV27
cdr3_length: 15
clone_size: -
d_call: -
j_call: TRBJ2-3

cdr3_nt: TGTGCCAGCAGTTTCCCAGGGGGCATAGTCTACACCTTC
cdr3_aa: CASSFPGGIVYTF
v_call: TRBV12-3/TRBV12-4
cdr3_length: 13
clone_size: -
d_call: TRBD1
j_call: TRBJ1-2

cdr3_nt: TGTGCCAGCAGCGTAGTCGCAGGGGGCACTGAAGCTTTCTTT
cdr3_aa: CASSVVAGGTEAFF
v_call: TRBV9
cdr3_length: 14
clone_size: -
d_call: TRBD1
j_call: TRBJ1-1

cdr3_nt: TGCGCCAGCAGCTTAGATAGGGCTAGGGAGGCAGATACGCAGTATTTT
cdr3_aa: CASSLDRAREADTQYF
v_call: TRBV5-1
cdr3_length: 16
clone_size: -
d_call: -
j_call: TRBJ2-3

cdr3_nt: TGTGCCAGCAGCCCCCACAGGATCAATGAGCAGTTCTTC
cdr3_aa: CASSPHRINEQFF
v_call: TRBV7-2
cdr3_length: 13
clone_size: -
d_call: -
j_call: TRBJ2-1

cdr3_nt: TGTGCCAGCTCACCTTTAGGGACTGAGAGTTTCTCCTACAATGAGCAGTTCTTC
cdr3_aa: CASSPLGTESFSYNEQFF
v_call: TRBV18
cdr3_length: 18
clone_size: -
d_call: -
j_call: TRBJ2-1

cdr3_nt: TGCGCCAGCAGCTTTATGGTCACCGGGGAGCTGTTTTTT
cdr3_aa: CASSFMVTGELFF
v_call: TRBV5-1
cdr3_length: 13
clone_size: -
d_call: -
j_call: TRBJ2-2

cdr3_nt: TGCGCCAGTCATAGGACTCCCCAAGAGACCCAGTACTTC
cdr3_aa: CASHRTPQETQYF
v_call: TRBV5-1
cdr3_length: 13
clone_size: -
d_call: -
j_call: TRBJ2-5

cdr3_nt: TGTGCCAGCTCCCGGGGAGGACGGCCCGGGGAGCTGTTTTTT
cdr3_aa: CASSRGGRPGELFF
v_call: TRBV9
cdr3_length: 14
clone_size: -
d_call: -
j_call: TRBJ2-2

cdr3_nt: TGTGCCAGCAGGTGGGGACAGACAGAGACCCAGTACTTC
cdr3_aa: CASRWGQTETQYF
v_call: TRBV6-5
cdr3_length: 13
clone_size: -
d_call: TRBD1
j_call: TRBJ2-5

cdr3_nt: TGTGCCAGTAGGGGGGGACTAGCGGGCTCGAACACCGGGGAGCTGTTTTTT
cdr3_aa: CASRGGLAGSNTGELFF
v_call: TRBV19
cdr3_length: 17
clone_size: once
d_call: TRBD2
j_call: TRBJ2-2

cdr3_nt: TGTGCCAGCAGCCTCGGGACTAGCGGGAAAAATGAGCAGTTCTTC
cdr3_aa: CASSLGTSGKNEQFF
v_call: TRBV7-2
cdr3_length: 15
clone_size: -
d_call: TRBD2
j_call: TRBJ2-1

cdr3_nt: TGTGCCAGCAGCTTGGGGCACCCTAGTTATGGCTACACCTTC
cdr3_aa: CASSLGHPSYGYTF
v_call: TRBV5-5
cdr3_length: 14
clone_size: -
d_call: -
j_call: TRBJ1-2

cdr3_nt: TGTGCCAGCAGTTCATGGTCAGGGTTGGAGAAGTATAGCAATCAGCCCCAGCATTTT
cdr3_aa: CASSSWSGLEKYSNQPQHF
v_call: TRBV6-2/TRBV6-3
cdr3_length: 19
clone_size: -
d_call: -
j_call: TRBJ1-5

cdr3_nt: TGTGCCACTAAACAGGGCCTTGGAGGGAACACTGAAGCTTTCTTT
cdr3_aa: CATKQGLGGNTEAFF
v_call: TRBV7-2
cdr3_length: 15
clone_size: -
d_call: -
j_call: TRBJ1-1

cdr3_nt: TGTGCCAGCAGGACGGAGTCTCCAAGCTATGGCTACACCTTC
cdr3_aa: CASRTESPSYGYTF
v_call: TRBV6-5
cdr3_length: 14
clone_size: once
d_call: -
j_call: TRBJ1-2

cdr3_nt: TGCGCCAGCAGCCAAGGGACTAGCGGGAGCGGGGGGGCCAAAAACATTCAGTACTTC
cdr3_aa: CASSQGTSGSGGAKNIQYF
v_call: TRBV4-1
cdr3_length: 19
clone_size: -
d_call: TRBD2
j_call: TRBJ2-4

cdr3_nt: TGTGCCAGCAGTCGAAGGGCAGGGCCCGGGGCTAACTATGGCTACACCTTC
cdr3_aa: CASSRRAGPGANYGYTF
v_call: TRBV27
cdr3_length: 17
clone_size: -
d_call: -
j_call: TRBJ1-2

cdr3_nt: TGTGCCAGCTCACCACCGGATGTGGAGGGTCAGCCCCAGCATTTT
cdr3_aa: CASSPPDVEGQPQHF
v_call: TRBV18
cdr3_length: 15
clone_size: -
d_call: -
j_call: TRBJ1-5

cdr3_nt: TGTGCCAGCAGCCTAATTGTAAGGGACGAGCAGTACTTC
cdr3_aa: CASSLIVRDEQYF
v_call: TRBV5-6
cdr3_length: 13
clone_size: -
d_call: -
j_call: TRBJ2-7

cdr3_nt: TGCGCCAGCAGACAGCCGGGACAGCAAGAGACCCAGTACTTC
cdr3_aa: CASRQPGQQETQYF
v_call: TRBV5-1
cdr3_length: 14
clone_size: -
d_call: TRBD1
j_call: TRBJ2-5

cdr3_nt: TGTGCCAGCAGTTCGACAGGGAATGATAATTCACCCCTCCACTTT
cdr3_aa: CASSSTGNDNSPLHF
v_call: TRBV6-5
cdr3_length: 15
clone_size: -
d_call: TRBD1
j_call: TRBJ1-6

cdr3_nt: TGCGCCAGCAGCTTGTCCCGGCAGGGTAGCACAGATACGCAGTATTTT
cdr3_aa: CASSLSRQGSTDTQYF
v_call: TRBV5-1
cdr3_length: 16
clone_size: -
d_call: -
j_call: TRBJ2-3

cdr3_nt: TGCGCCAGCAGCCAAGAGGGGGCGGTGGAGGGCACTGAAGCTTTCTTT
cdr3_aa: CASSQEGAVEGTEAFF
v_call: TRBV4-1
cdr3_length: 16
clone_size: -
d_call: -
j_call: TRBJ1-1

cdr3_nt: TGTGCCAGTAGAAACTCAGGGGCCAACGTCCTGACTTTC
cdr3_aa: CASRNSGANVLTF
v_call: TRBV19
cdr3_length: 13
clone_size: -
d_call: -
j_call: TRBJ2-6

cdr3_nt: TGCGCCAGCAGCCTTCGGGACAGCGCTAACTATGGCTACACCTTC
cdr3_aa: CASSLRDSANYGYTF
v_call: TRBV4-3
cdr3_length: 15
clone_size: few
d_call: TRBD1
j_call: TRBJ1-2

cdr3_nt: TGTGCCAGCCGCGGCCGTAAAGGAGACAGGGGTTACGAGCAGTACTTC
cdr3_aa: CASRGRKGDRGYEQYF
v_call: TRBV21-1
cdr3_length: 16
clone_size: -
d_call: -
j_call: TRBJ2-7

cdr3_nt: TGTGCCAGCAGCTTAGTAGTTATGTGGGACGCCGACTCCTACGAGCAGTACTTC
cdr3_aa: CASSLVVMWDADSYEQYF
v_call: TRBV7-9
cdr3_length: 18
clone_size: once
d_call: -
j_call: TRBJ2-7

cdr3_nt: TGTGCCAGCAAGGCGGTTACTAGCACAGATACGCAGTATTTT
cdr3_aa: CASKAVTSTDTQYF
v_call: TRBV6-5
cdr3_length: 14
clone_size: once
d_call: -
j_call: TRBJ2-3

cdr3_nt: TGCGCCAGCAGCCAAGATCCGCGCCCGTCAGGTTCTGGCTACACCTTC
cdr3_aa: CASSQDPRPSGSGYTF
v_call: TRBV4-3
cdr3_length: 16
clone_size: -
d_call: -
j_call: TRBJ1-2

cdr3_nt: TGTGCCAGCAGCTCAGGACAGGGTCTACAAGAGACCCAGTACTTC
cdr3_aa: CASSSGQGLQETQYF
v_call: TRBV27
cdr3_length: 15
clone_size: -
d_call: TRBD1
j_call: TRBJ2-5

cdr3_nt: TGTGCCAGCAGCTTTTGGCCGGACACTGAAGCTTTCTTT
cdr3_aa: CASSFWPDTEAFF
v_call: TRBV7-9
cdr3_length: 13
clone_size: -
d_call: -
j_call: TRBJ1-1

cdr3_nt: TGTGCCAGTAGTATAGTGGCGGGAGGAAAGACAGATACGCAGTATTTT
cdr3_aa: CASSIVAGGKTDTQYF
v_call: TRBV19
cdr3_length: 16
clone_size: -
d_call: TRBD2
j_call: TRBJ2-3

cdr3_nt: TGTGCCAGCGGATCGCCGGGACTAACACAGCATTTT
cdr3_aa: CASGSPGLTQHF
v_call: TRBV7-2
cdr3_length: 12
clone_size: -
d_call: -
j_call: TRBJ1-5